This TCR beta chain was obtained from a study of CD8 T cells in Susac syndrome (dated by TCRdb to between 2018 and 2021). Study-level background: Repertoire sequencing was used to test whether CD8+ T cell activation and differentiation in Susac syndrome was antigen driven.

The research as a whole found: The number of individuals in the TCR sequencing and HLA analysis was acknowledged as relatively small.

A remark on this clonotype: Its antigen target is currently unknown. Base qualities were left out, and no much larger clone turns up one base away.

RNA was extracted with the RNeasy kit and roughly 0.5 to 1 ug was reverse transcribed using random hexamers. The immunoSEQ multiplex PCR assay, which covers 54 Vbeta and 13 Jbeta segments, was used to amplify TCR beta CDR3 regions. Bias from PCR amplification was corrected by using a synthetic template baseline for primer optimization and for computational correction. The original pipeline was this. Only productive sequences were kept, with reads annotated to V, D and J genes according to IMGT and analyzed in immunoSEQ Analyzer. Clonality was computed as one minus Shannon entropy normalized by log2 of the number of productive unique sequences. Public and private clones were assessed among the 100 most prevalent clones of each patient and control. Clones were defined as Susac-specific when absent from the healthy and MS cohorts, from some 1,100 published viral clones and from other ImmuneACCESS disease sequences. The public reads were run again by TCRdb, first through fastp at Q25 and then through MiXCR, and only productive beta chains were kept. Rows with one shared CDR3 protein collapse into an entry with the most common genes and DNA. The V and J calls, along with clone size, are taken from TCRdb and not from the paper's own processing. The sample data list 150,000 to 200,000 distinct CDR3 sequences, and approximately 95% of these were observed just once. The ten largest clones represent 0.1% of the sample.

Peripheral blood CD8+ and CD4+ T cells from healthy donors, Susac syndrome patients and multiple sclerosis patients were profiled by high-throughput TCR beta sequencing. Healthy donors were included as age- and sex-matched controls. CD8+ TEMRA cells were enriched by FACS, while bulk CD8+ and CD4+ T cells were purified by magnetic negative isolation. Blood was collected in EDTA tubes and processed within 24 hours, with PBMCs isolated through density gradient centrifugation. PBMCs intended for TCR sequencing were cryopreserved in liquid nitrogen and thawed later in a water bath at 37 degrees C. Purity of sorted or isolated CD4+, CD8+ and CD8+ TEMRA cells was at least 90%. The germline V gene (reference sequence) provides CDR1 LNHNV and CDR2 YYDKDF. From the cysteine up to the phenylalanine, the CDR3 has a length of 15 residues. Only CDR3 DNA is held: 45 bases, read in frame from base 1. The trim is 4 bases for V and 2 bases for J, with a gap of 13 bases between the germline ends.

The sequence was obtained from a human donor in good health. The sample consisted of CD4+ T cells from PBMCs. Rearrangement joined TRBV15 to TRBJ2-3, with the D gene too uncertain to name. At the DNA level, the sequence is TGTGCCACCAGCACTCTTATCTCTCTCACAGATACGCAGTATTTT. Its coded protein is CATSTLISLTDTQYF.